What follows is one T cell receptor beta chain and its context. Germline CDR1 and CDR2: SGDLS and YYNGEE. CDR3 length: 17 amino acids. With 4 bases clipped from V and 5 bases from J, the junction kept 13 bases outside the gene matches. The sample belongs to a study of blood T cell repertoires in COVID-19. Overall study context: In each case, the material was cDNA or gDNA derived from T cells, B-cell-depleted T cells, or PBMCs.

This table comes from immunoSEQ multiplex PCR, and its TCRdb copy is limited to in-frame clones, with some not included. In the table there are 100,000 to 130,000 clones, about 85% of which are singletons. This receptor was obtained from a woman in her seventies with acute or convalescent COVID-19. Sequenced material: peripheral blood. The chain combines TRBV9 with TRBJ2-1; 9 nucleotides match TRBD2. This chain's CDR3 is CASSPGRGAGGHNEQFF. DNA for the CDR3: TGTGCCAGCAGCCCAGGGAGAGGGGCGGGGGGGCACAATGAGCAGTTCTTC.